This T cell receptor (beta chain) was recorded in a study of blood T cell repertoires in COVID-19. This CDR3 is built from 10 residues. Germline-derived CDR1 and CDR2 are LNHDA and SQIVND (reference sequence). Trimming removed 10 bases from V and 1 base from J, with 4 bases in between. Source study methods: Reference gene primer amplification yielded estimated nucleated cell counts. Measured with immunoSEQ multiplex PCR; TCRdb has only the in-frame clones, and not every one. V and J calls and clone size are as listed in that table; D and trimming were resolved from the DNA. Of roughly 290,000 clones listed, around 85% are singletons.

Specimen: peripheral blood. V is TRBV19 and J is TRBJ2-5; D is uncertain. This clonotype was obtained from a woman in her twenties or thirties who had recovered from COVID-19. DNA of the CDR3: TGTGCCACCTTCCAAGAGACCCAGTACTTC. This encodes CATFQETQYF.